The present T cell receptor (beta chain) was sequenced within a study of cytomegalovirus exposure and HLA in healthy donors. In this sample, this clone turned up once. The antigen remains unidentified. PCR involved 60 Vbeta and 13 Jbeta primers. Only in-frame clones appear in the TCRdb table, and some are missing; sequencing was by immunoSEQ multiplex PCR. The sample has about 200,000 clones, roughly four fifths seen once; the top ten hold 6.5%. The CDR3 covers 13 residues. With 7 bases clipped from V and 4 bases from J, the junction kept 5 bases outside the gene matches. The germline V gene encodes CDR1 MGHDK and CDR2 SYGVNS. Study outcomes and limitations: The authors judged a highly shared variant cluster likely a sequencing artifact.

The genes are TRBV25-1 and TRBJ2-3, with TRBD2 matching over 7 bases. Material: PBMCs. This clonotype was obtained from a woman between 50 and 59 years old in good health and CMV-seropositive. CDR3 residues: CASTGLVADTQYF. DNA for the CDR3: TGTGCCAGCACTGGACTAGTGGCAGATACGCAGTATTTT.